Detailed here is one T cell receptor (beta chain). This specimen comes from a study of T cell changes during pregnancy in multiple sclerosis. Sequenced by immunoSEQ multiplex PCR; TCRdb stores in-frame clones only, minus some. The table lists tens of thousands of clones, about 90% of them singletons. Germline loops: CDR1 GTSNPN, CDR2 SVGIG (reference sequence). The CDR3 spans 15 residues. The junction had 7 bases not matched to a gene; V was cut back by 2 bases and J by 5 bases. Sequences were derived from CD4+ T cells from peripheral blood mononuclear cells, sampled in the third trimester of pregnancy. The chain couples TRBV30 to TRBJ2-3, with TRBD1 matching over 10 bases. This clonotype was obtained from a female donor in good health, enrolled as a control in a pregnancy study. CDR3 sequence reads: CAWSTGTGVGDTQYF. The CDR3 DNA is TGTGCCTGGAGTACCGGGACAGGGGTGGGAGATACGCAGTATTTT.